The TCR beta chain under discussion was sequenced for a study of T cell changes during pregnancy in multiple sclerosis. Here immunoSEQ multiplex PCR was the method, and the copy in TCRdb shows in-frame clones only, minus some. The sample comprises 30,000 to 40,000 clones, roughly 87% of which are singletons, and approximately 0.75% rests with the top ten. This TCR was recovered from a female donor in good health, enrolled as a control in a pregnancy study. Material: CD4+ T cells from peripheral blood mononuclear cells, obtained after pregnancy.

CDR3 protein: CASSYYTGTGRTGELFF. The CDR3 DNA reads as TGTGCCAGCAGCTATTACACCGGGACAGGGAGGACCGGGGAGCTGTTTTTT. The chain carries TRBV7-2 and TRBJ2-2; TRBD1 matches 9 bases. V lost 4 bases to trimming and J lost 5 bases; unmatched junction nucleotides: 11. This CDR3 comprises 17 residues. Germline V gives CDR1 SGHTA, CDR2 FQGNSA. Supplemented by reference TRBV7-2 and TRBJ2-2, the full variable domain reads GAGVSQSPSNKVTEKGKDVELRCDPISGHTALYWYRQSLGQGLEFLIYFQGNSAPDKSGLPSDRFSAERTGGSVSTLTIQRTQQEDSAVYLCASSYYTGTGRTGELFFGEGSRLTVL.